The 23 T cell receptor beta chains in this list originate from one sample, sequenced in a study of Graves' ophthalmopathy and Graves' hyperthyroidism. Amplification from RNA transcripts yielded the TCR beta CDR3 regions. RT-PCR was first run with HTBI primers, then multiplex PCR in a second round. TCRdb re-called the multiplex PCR reads through MiXCR, storing one row per CDR3 protein. Of about 400,000 distinct CDR3 sequences listed, around 19% are singletons. Input material: peripheral blood. The receptors were sampled from a woman aged 18-29 years with Graves' ophthalmopathy.

This clonotype was picked up many times. The chain has TRBV2 and TRBJ1-5, with TRBD1 as a possible D gene (5 bases). This CDR3 has 14 amino acids. V was shortened by 5 bases and J by 5 bases, with 13 bases between the two germline ends. Germline V CDR1 and CDR2: SNHLY, FYNNEI. CDR3 sequence (DNA): TGTGCCAGCAGTCCTTGGGGGGTGCATCAGCCCCAGCATTTT. Protein: CASSPWGVHQPQHF.

Concerning this clonotype itself: Compared with germline, one end of the junction differs, possibly owing to a read error. The chain joins TRBV28 to TRBJ2-7; the D gene is possibly TRBD1 (5 bases). Germline loops: CDR1 MDHEN, CDR2 SYDVKM. The CDR3 contains 17 residues. The CDR3 is CASSLWIRVDMGYEQYF. In nucleotides, the CDR3 is TGTGCCAGCAGTCTATGGATCAGGGTCGATATGGGTTACGAGCAGTACTTC.

Many counts were recorded for this clonotype. The chain recombines TRBV12-3 or TRBV12-4 with TRBJ1-3, with D perhaps TRBD1 (5 bases). The CDR3 contains 18 residues. V was cut by 0 bases and J by 0 bases, with 15 bases left in between. Here the CDR3 DNA reads TGTGCCAGCAGTTTAGCCGGGACGGAATCTCTCTCTGGAAACACCATATATTTT. Translating gives CASSLAGTESLSGNTIYF.

This clonotype was seen repeatedly, ten times or more. The V call is TRBV19, the J call TRBJ1-1; D is uncertain. V dropped 3 bases and J dropped 8 bases, with 22 bases sitting between them. Looked up from germline, CDR1 is LNHDA and CDR2 is SQIVND (reference sequence). The CDR3 is 16 amino acids. In DNA form, the CDR3 reads TGTGCCAGTAGTATCTCCCGCCCCCTTCCCGTTGGCGAAGCTTTCTTT. Residues: CASSISRPLPVGEAFF.

This clonotype was detected many times. The chain recombines TRBV11-2 with TRBJ2-3; 11 nucleotides match TRBD2. After removal of 6 bases from V and 0 bases from J, the junction contained 2 bases not matched to a gene. CDR3 length: 15 amino acids. CDR1 is SGHAT, CDR2 FQNNGV, per germline. CDR3: CASRGLAVSTDTQYF. The DNA of the CDR3 is TGTGCCAGCAGGGGACTAGCGGTTAGCACAGATACGCAGTATTTT.

This clonotype was counted ten times or more. J is TRBJ2-6 and V is TRBV5-1; possible D gene TRBD1, 6 bases. The ends were cut back, 4 bases at V and 2 bases at J, with 19 bases in the middle. The CDR3 is 18 amino acids. Germline V lookup: CDR1 SGHRS, CDR2 YFSETQ. CDR3 loop: CASSRLLQGSPGANVLTF. In DNA form, the CDR3 reads TGCGCCAGCAGCCGCCTACTCCAGGGGAGTCCTGGGGCCAACGTCCTGACTTTC.

The chain joins TRBV4-3 to TRBJ2-7; D could derive from TRBD1 or TRBD2 (5 bases each). The germline V and J ends were trimmed by 0 bases and 2 bases, with 14 bases remaining between them. Germline V gene sequence: CDR1 LGHNA, CDR2 YSLEER. The CDR3 spans 16 residues. The CDR3 reads CASSQDPAGTPYEQYF. For the CDR3, the DNA is TGCGCCAGCAGCCAAGATCCGGCAGGGACCCCCTACGAGCAGTACTTC.

This clonotype was observed at least ten times. The chain recombines TRBV28 with TRBJ2-5; possibly TRBD1 or TRBD2 for D (5 bases each). V dropped 4 bases and J dropped 0 bases, with 12 bases sitting between them. The germline gives CDR1 MDHEN, CDR2 SYDVKM. This CDR3 region has 15 residues. CDR3 region: CASSSQGTYQETQYF. The DNA for the CDR3 is TGTGCCAGCAGTTCCCAAGGGACCTACCAAGAGACCCAGTACTTC.

This rearrangement joins TRBV19 to TRBJ1-5, with D tentatively TRBD1 (6 bases). Deletions cut 6 bases from V and 5 bases from J, with 8 bases between. Germline assignment: CDR1 LNHDA and CDR2 SQIVND (reference sequence). This CDR3 region has 12 residues. CDR3 sequence reads: CASRQGDQPQHF. The DNA of the CDR3 is TGTGCCAGTAGACAGGGAGATCAGCCCCAGCATTTT. The full variable domain, with the rest looked up from reference TRBV19 and TRBJ1-5, is DGGITQSPKYLFRKEGQNVTLSCEQNLNHDAMYWYRQDPGQGLRLIYYSQIVNDFQKGDIAEGYSVSREKKESFPLTVTSAQKNPTAFYLCASRQGDQPQHFGDGTRLSIL.

This clonotype was detected a few times. The chain joins TRBV4-3 to TRBJ2-2; 8 bases agree with TRBD2. The CDR3 contains 17 residues. The germline V gene has CDR1 LGHNA and CDR2 YSLEER. V dropped 0 bases and J dropped 3; count of bases not matched to a gene: 6. CDR3 coding DNA: TGCGCCAGCAGCCAAGACGGCGGGGGGCGTGACACCGGGGAGCTGTTTTTT. Amino acids: CASSQDGGGRDTGELFF.

This clonotype was seen only a few times. J is TRBJ2-7 and V is TRBV6-1; D is unclear. CDR1 is MNHNS, CDR2 SASEGT, per germline. V was shortened by 6 bases and J by 2 bases, with 14 bases between the two germline ends. The CDR3 covers 14 residues. In nucleotides, the CDR3 is TGTGCCAGCAGGGTCGGGCCCGCCCCCTACGAGCAGTACTTC. It yields the protein CASRVGPAPYEQYF.

This clonotype was seen repeatedly, ten times or more. The chain combines TRBV29-1 with TRBJ2-7; TRBD2 agrees at 14 bases. V lost 4 bases, J lost 0 bases, and 8 bases stayed unmatched. The V gene's germline CDR1 is SQVTM and CDR2 ANQGSEA. The CDR3 contains 17 residues. The CDR3 here is CSVVPTSGRDHSYEQYF. The CDR3 DNA reads TGCAGCGTTGTCCCGACTAGCGGGAGGGACCACTCCTACGAGCAGTACTTC.

This clonotype has a handful of counts. This sequence joins TRBV6-2 or TRBV6-3 and TRBJ2-5; the match to TRBD2 covers 8 bases. CDR3 length: 16 residues. In germline, CDR1 is MNHEY, CDR2 SVGEGT. V lost 6 bases to trimming and J lost 5 bases; unmatched junction nucleotides: 14. As DNA, the CDR3 is TGTGCCAGCAGGCCCCCGGGAGGGGACTGGGGGGAGACCCAGTACTTC. It is translated as CASRPPGGDWGETQYF.

This clonotype was counted ten times or more. The rearrangement links TRBV27 to TRBJ2-5; the match to TRBD1 covers 7 bases. CDR1 and CDR2 from the germline V gene are MNHEY and SMNVEV (reference sequence). The CDR3 length is 16 residues. With V trimmed by 0 bases and J by 2 bases, 6 bases remained unmatched. This CDR3 reads CASSLSKIRGQETQYF. The CDR3 region has the DNA TGTGCCAGCAGTTTATCGAAAATCAGGGGGCAAGAGACCCAGTACTTC.

This clonotype was recorded at least ten times. Germline is not matched at one junction end, which may reflect a read error. The rearrangement uses TRBV3-1 and TRBJ2-5; 12 bases match TRBD2. The CDR3 is 11 amino acids. The germline V gene has CDR1 LGHDT and CDR2 YNNKEL (reference sequence). The CDR3 protein is CASSPTSGRDF. Written as DNA, the CDR3 is TGTGCCAGCAGCCCGACTAGCGGGAGAGACTTC.

The count of this clonotype is one. The chain uses TRBV5-1 and TRBJ1-1; D is unresolved. V lost 4 bases and J lost 11, with 15 bases in between. From germline, CDR1 is SGHRS and CDR2 YFSETQ. This CDR3 is built from 12 residues. This chain's CDR3 is CASSPGEGIAFF. The CDR3, as DNA: TGCGCCAGCAGCCCCGGTGAGGGAATCGCTTTCTTT.

This clonotype was counted ten times or more. V usage is TRBV28 and J usage is TRBJ1-2, with D hard to call. CDR3 length equals 12 residues. Between the trimmed V and J ends, which lost 7 bases and 5 bases, there was a span of 11 bases. Germline CDR1 MDHEN, CDR2 SYDVKM. Here the CDR3 reads CASTGSSYGYTF. The DNA of the CDR3 is TGTGCCAGCACGGGCAGCTCTTATGGCTACACCTTC.

This clonotype was recorded a few times. The chain joins TRBV18 to TRBJ2-2, with unresolved D. Per germline, CDR1 KGHSH and CDR2 LQKENI. Trimming stripped 0 bases from V and 1 base from J, with 9 bases between. The CDR3 runs 16 residues. The CDR3 region has the DNA TGTGCCAGCTCACCACCGGGAACCGGGAACACCGGGGAGCTGTTTTTT. It encodes CASSPPGTGNTGELFF.

This clonotype was recorded once. The CDR3: CASSLTRGYTF. CDR3 coding DNA: TGTGCCAGCAGTTTAACTCGGGGCTACACCTTC. V is TRBV28 and J is TRBJ1-2; unclear D gene. Germline loops: CDR1 MDHEN, CDR2 SYDVKM. The germline V and J ends were trimmed by 2 bases and 8 bases, with 6 bases remaining between them. This CDR3 contains 11 residues.

This clonotype was seen repeatedly, ten times or more. The rearrangement links TRBV2 to TRBJ2-4, with 7 bases aligning to TRBD1. The V segment lost 6 bases and the J segment 7 bases; nucleotides outside the gene matches: 9. The CDR3 contains 14 residues. Looked up from germline, CDR1 is SNHLY and CDR2 is FYNNEI. The DNA for the CDR3 is TGTGCCAGCAGAGCGACAGGGACGGTGAACATTCAGTACTTC. Protein product: CASRATGTVNIQYF.

This clonotype was found many times. Here the CDR3 reads CASSARDRGRETQYF. DNA of the CDR3: TGTGCCAGCAGTGCCCGGGACAGGGGGCGGGAGACCCAGTACTTC. The V and J genes are TRBV25-1 and TRBJ2-5; TRBD1 matches 12 bases. CDR1 MGHDK and CDR2 SYGVNS come from the germline V gene. CDR3 length: 15 amino acids. Trimming removed 4 bases from V and 5 bases from J; junction bases left unmatched: 5.

This clonotype was recorded once. The chain joins TRBV19 to TRBJ1-1; 8 positions match TRBD1. After removal of 4 bases from V and 0 bases from J, the junction contained 4 bases not matched to a gene. This CDR3 contains 15 residues. The germline V gene has CDR1 LNHDA and CDR2 SQIVND (reference sequence). The CDR3 spells CASSNGQGLNTEAFF. The CDR3 region has the DNA TGTGCCAGTAGTAACGGACAGGGTCTGAACACTGAAGCTTTCTTT. Supplemented by reference TRBV19 and TRBJ1-1, the full variable domain reads DGGITQSPKYLFRKEGQNVTLSCEQNLNHDAMYWYRQDPGQGLRLIYYSQIVNDFQKGDIAEGYSVSREKKESFPLTVTSAQKNPTAFYLCASSNGQGLNTEAFFGQGTRLTVV.

Many counts were recorded for this clonotype. The rearrangement links TRBV25-1 to TRBJ2-7; TRBD1 might be the D (5 bases). V lost 1 base and J 0 bases, leaving 7 bases between the germline ends. Germline-derived CDR1 and CDR2 are MGHDK and SYGVNS. CDR3 length: 14 amino acids. The CDR3 DNA follows: TGTGCCAGCAGTGAATGGGGCGACTCCTACGAGCAGTACTTC. This gives the protein CASSEWGDSYEQYF.